The clone carrying this TCR beta chain was counted a few times. The sample belongs to a study of beta chain features in type 1 diabetes. Across the whole study: Over all samples combined, fewer than 140,000,000 sorted cells were examined.

The whole isolated RNA underwent reverse transcription, so sequencing captured expressed TCRB transcripts. Measured with immunoSEQ multiplex PCR; TCRdb has only the in-frame clones, and not every one. The table records around 350,000 clones, around 12% of them present only once. CDR1 and CDR2 (germline): MGHRA, YSYEKL. The CDR3 is 17 residues long. Losses at the gene ends were 0 bases for V and 0 bases for J; bases not matched to a gene: 3. The sample was naive CD4+ T cells from blood. The chain employs TRBV4-1 and TRBJ2-2, with 8 bases that match TRBD2. This TCR was recovered from a man aged 18 to 29 in good health. CDR3 coding DNA: TGCGCCAGCAGCCAAGAAACGGGAGGGGCGAACACCGGGGAGCTGTTTTTT. Translating gives CASSQETGGANTGELFF.